The 14 T cell receptor beta chains in this list originate from one sample, sequenced in a study of blood T cell repertoires in COVID-19. Profiled with immunoSEQ multiplex PCR; TCRdb holds only in-frame clones, not every one. The sample holds about 63,000 clones, roughly three quarters seen once. The material sequenced was peripheral blood. The source of these receptors is a woman of 80 years or more with acute or convalescent COVID-19.

The V and J genes are TRBV6-5 and TRBJ2-7, with a tentative D call TRBD1 (6 bases). Germline V CDR1 and CDR2: MNHEY, SVGAGI. The V and J ends lost 2 bases and 7 bases respectively, with 15 bases between them. CDR3 length: 14 amino acids. CDR3 nucleotide sequence: TGTGCCAGCAGTTACGATGCAGGGGCGAAAGAGCAGTACTTC. This codes for CASSYDAGAKEQYF.

This clone came up a few times. This sequence joins TRBV30 and TRBJ1-6; 7 nucleotides line up with TRBD1. This CDR3 is 14 amino acids long. Germline CDR1 and CDR2: GTSNPN and SVGIG (reference sequence). The V and J ends lost 1 base and 7 bases, in that order; junction bases with no gene match: 4. CDR3 nucleotides: TGTGCCTGGAGTGGGGGACAGCCAAATTCACCCCTCCACTTT. Residues: CAWSGGQPNSPLHF.

This chain joins TRBV11-3 and TRBJ1-4, with TRBD1 matching 8 bases. The CDR3 extends over 17 amino acids. V was clipped by 1 base and J by 8 bases; unmatched bases: 12. Germline assignment: CDR1 SGHNT and CDR2 YENEEA. CDR3 in DNA: TGTGCCAGCAGCTTAGTTCGCGCCGGGACAGGAGACGAAAAACTGTTTTTT. Its protein product is CASSLVRAGTGDEKLFF.

V gene TRBV7-6 combines with J gene TRBJ2-1; 14 bases align to TRBD2. J was trimmed by 8 bases and V by 6 bases; bases with no gene match: 6. CDR1 SGHVS and CDR2 FNYEAQ come from the germline V gene. The CDR3 runs 15 residues. CDR3 DNA sequence: TGTGCCAGCAGGGATAAGGGACTAGCGGGAGATGAGCAGTTCTTC. This gives the protein CASRDKGLAGDEQFF.

The chain joins TRBV27 to TRBJ2-7; 10 bases align to TRBD2. This CDR3 comprises 15 residues. Germline V CDR1 and CDR2: MNHEY, SMNVEV (reference sequence). Germline trimming cut 3 bases from V and 3 bases from J; bases unmatched to any gene: 5. The CDR3 protein is CASSFRPSGSYEQYF. The CDR3 nucleotides read TGTGCCAGCAGTTTCCGGCCTAGCGGGAGCTACGAGCAGTACTTC.

Written as DNA, the CDR3 is TGTGCCAGCAGCATCCTGGGATATAGGGGGAATGAAAAACTGTTTTTT. It specifies CASSILGYRGNEKLFF. This sequence joins TRBV28 and TRBJ1-4; D may be TRBD1 (6 bases). V lost 6 bases and J 5 bases, leaving 19 bases between the germline ends. The CDR3 consists of 16 residues. Germline CDR1 is MDHEN and CDR2 is SYDVKM.

V and J are TRBV19 and TRBJ1-1; D ambiguous. Germline V CDR1 and CDR2: LNHDA, SQIVND (reference sequence). The V end lost 4 bases, the J end lost 3 bases, and 18 bases lay between the germline ends. The CDR3 length is 16 residues. The CDR3 sequence: CASSKLPGRADTEAFF. The CDR3 DNA is TGTGCCAGTAGTAAACTCCCAGGCCGCGCAGACACTGAAGCTTTCTTT.

The chain joins TRBV12-5 to TRBJ2-1, with 13 bases matching TRBD2. The CDR3 runs 17 residues. Unmatched junction bases numbered 9, after V lost 3 bases and J lost 7 bases. CDR1 and CDR2 from the germline V gene are LGHNT and FRNRAP. CDR3 sequence (DNA): TGTGCTAGTGGTTTTGCATCCACTAGCGGGAGGGGGAATGAGCAGTTCTTC. Protein sequence: CASGFASTSGRGNEQFF.

In its sample, this clone was seen a few times. J is TRBJ1-6 and V is TRBV5-1; 8 nucleotides align to TRBD1. The CDR3 consists of 16 residues. From germline, CDR1 is SGHRS and CDR2 YFSETQ. With 0 bases clipped from V and 8 bases from J, the junction kept 7 bases outside the gene matches. The CDR3 DNA reads as TGCGCCAGCAGCTTGGGAGCAGGGGGCTTCGATTCACCCCTCCACTTT. Its protein is CASSLGAGGFDSPLHF.

The chain links TRBV5-5 to TRBJ2-3; 8 nucleotides align to TRBD2. CDR3 size: 15 residues. Germline CDR1 SGHKS, CDR2 YYEKEE (reference sequence). The V and J ends lost 7 bases and 5 bases, in that order; junction bases with no gene match: 12. This CDR3 reads CASCWGSGSGDTQYF. CDR3 sequence (DNA): TGTGCCAGCTGCTGGGGGAGCGGGAGTGGAGATACGCAGTATTTT.

The rearrangement joins TRBV4-2 to TRBJ2-1; TRBD2 matches 8 bases. Germline-derived CDR1 and CDR2 are LGHNA and YNFKEQ. V lost 1 base to trimming and J lost 5 bases; unmatched junction nucleotides: 7. The CDR3 extends over 16 amino acids. CDR3 residues: CASSQGQAGDHNEQFF. The CDR3 DNA reads TGTGCCAGCAGCCAAGGGCAAGCGGGAGATCACAATGAGCAGTTCTTC.

The chain links TRBV19 to TRBJ1-2; D is perhaps TRBD1 (6 bases). CDR1 and CDR2 from the germline V gene are LNHDA and SQIVND (reference sequence). V dropped 6 bases and J dropped 6 bases, with 14 bases sitting between them. The CDR3 has 13 residues. CDR3 sequence (DNA): TGTGCCAGTAGCTTCCAGGGGATGGATGGCTACACCTTC. Translation gives CASSFQGMDGYTF.

This clone was detected once. This chain uses TRBV10-3 with TRBJ2-3; 10 bases agree with TRBD1. Germline lookup yields CDR1 ENHRY and CDR2 SYGVKD. V shed 5 bases, J shed 3 bases, and the junction held 11 bases outside the gene matches. This CDR3 comprises 17 residues. The CDR3 DNA follows: TGTGCCATCAGTCTCTCAGTAGGGACAGGGGTAACAGATACGCAGTATTTT. Translating gives CAISLSVGTGVTDTQYF.

This clone has just a few counts. The chain combines TRBV7-8 with TRBJ1-3; 7 bases align to TRBD1. Germline CDR1 reads SGHVS; CDR2 reads FQNEAQ. The ends lost 4 bases at V and 0 bases at J; junction bases unmatched: 6. This CDR3 region has 16 residues. The CDR3 DNA is TGTGCCAGCAGCTCACAGGGGAAGGTCTCTGGAAACACCATATATTTT. The encoded protein is CASSSQGKVSGNTIYF.